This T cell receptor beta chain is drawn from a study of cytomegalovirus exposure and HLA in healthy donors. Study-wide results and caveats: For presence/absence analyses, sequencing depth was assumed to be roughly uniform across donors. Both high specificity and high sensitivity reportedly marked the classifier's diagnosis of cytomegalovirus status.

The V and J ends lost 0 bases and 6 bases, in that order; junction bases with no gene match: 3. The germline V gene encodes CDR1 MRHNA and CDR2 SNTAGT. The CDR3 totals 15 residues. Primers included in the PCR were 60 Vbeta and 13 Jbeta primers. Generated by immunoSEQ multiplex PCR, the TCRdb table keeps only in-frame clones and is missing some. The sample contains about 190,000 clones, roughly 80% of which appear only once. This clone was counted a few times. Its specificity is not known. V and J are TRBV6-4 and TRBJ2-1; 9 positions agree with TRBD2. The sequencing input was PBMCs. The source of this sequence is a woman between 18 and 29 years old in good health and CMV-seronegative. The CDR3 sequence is CASSDSAGGVNEQFF. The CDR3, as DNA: TGTGCCAGCAGTGACTCGGCGGGAGGGGTCAATGAGCAGTTCTTC.